Reported below is one T cell receptor beta chain. Its specificity is unknown. Trimming took 2 bases from V and 5 from J; bases not matched to a gene: 5. The CDR3 has 15 residues. In germline, CDR1 is MGHRA, CDR2 YSYEKL. The sample is drawn from a study of cytotoxic CD8 clonotypes in ibrutinib-treated CLL. Across the study: Patients gave response samples after a median approximately 11 months of treatment, range 6 to 36.

General study points: While tracking circulating CD8+ T-cell counts, baseline clonality exceeded that of age-matched healthy donors. Whereas clonality rose at ibrutinib response, it declined toward baseline at progression.

Targeted sequencing depth ranged from 1 in 200,000 to 1 in 1 million T cells. Sequenced by immunoSEQ multiplex PCR; TCRdb stores in-frame clones only, minus some. The profile shows about 250,000 clones, under 75% of them singletons. J is TRBJ2-5 and V is TRBV4-1; TRBD2 matches 10 bases. Sequenced material: PBMCs, taken after 24 months of ibrutinib treatment. This clonotype was obtained from a human donor with chronic lymphocytic leukemia. The CDR3 nucleotides read TGCGCCAGCAGCCAACCGGGACTAGCGTACGAGACCCAGTACTTC. Amino acids: CASSQPGLAYETQYF.